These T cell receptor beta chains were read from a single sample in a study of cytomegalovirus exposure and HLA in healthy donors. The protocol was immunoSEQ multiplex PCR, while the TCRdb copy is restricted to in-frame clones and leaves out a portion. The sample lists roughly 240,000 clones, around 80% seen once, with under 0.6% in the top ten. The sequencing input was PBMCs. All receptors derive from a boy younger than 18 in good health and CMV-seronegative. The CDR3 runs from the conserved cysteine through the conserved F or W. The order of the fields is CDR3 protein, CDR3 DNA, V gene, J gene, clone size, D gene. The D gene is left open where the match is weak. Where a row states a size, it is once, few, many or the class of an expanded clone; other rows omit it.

CDR3: CASSLGQSGNEQYF; DNA: TGTGCCAGCTCCCTAGGACAGTCGGGCAACGAGCAGTACTTC; V: TRBV5-6; J: TRBJ2-7; size: .; D: .
CDR3: CASIGQDYGYTF; DNA: TGTGCCAGTATAGGACAGGATTATGGCTACACCTTC; V: TRBV19; J: TRBJ1-2; size: .; D: TRBD1
CDR3: CASSTMTGAYGYTF; DNA: TGTGCCAGCAGCACGATGACAGGGGCCTATGGCTACACCTTC; V: TRBV27; J: TRBJ1-2; size: .; D: TRBD1
CDR3: CAWSLSGGPGDTQYF; DNA: TGTGCCTGGAGTCTTAGCGGGGGGCCAGGAGATACGCAGTATTTT; V: TRBV30; J: TRBJ2-3; size: .; D: TRBD2
CDR3: CASSSGVGTEAFF; DNA: TGTGCCAGCAGCTCAGGGGTAGGGACTGAAGCTTTCTTT; V: TRBV7-9; J: TRBJ1-1; size: .; D: .
CDR3: CASSPRTVNTEAFF; DNA: TGTGCCAGCAGCCCTCGGACAGTGAACACTGAAGCTTTCTTT; V: TRBV7-3; J: TRBJ1-1; size: .; D: .
CDR3: CASSWTGSSGNTIYF; DNA: TGTGCCAGCAGTTGGACGGGGAGCTCTGGAAACACCATATATTTT; V: TRBV6-5; J: TRBJ1-3; size: .; D: .
CDR3: CASRQDSYYGYTF; DNA: TGCGCCAGCAGGCAAGACAGCTACTATGGCTACACCTTC; V: TRBV10-2; J: TRBJ1-2; size: .; D: .
CDR3: CASSLFGDGATEAFF; DNA: TGTGCCAGCAGCTTATTTGGGGATGGGGCCACTGAAGCTTTCTTT; V: TRBV11-3; J: TRBJ1-1; size: .; D: .
CDR3: CASQPGGGTYNEQFF; DNA: TGCGCCAGCCAGCCGGGGGGGGGTACTTACAATGAGCAGTTCTTC; V: TRBV5-1; J: TRBJ2-1; size: .; D: TRBD2
CDR3: CAISVDRAQTFYGYTF; DNA: TGTGCCATCAGTGTCGACAGGGCCCAGACTTTCTATGGCTACACCTTC; V: TRBV10-3; J: TRBJ1-2; size: .; D: TRBD1
CDR3: CASSGDRGFNYGYTF; DNA: TGTGCCAGCAGCGGGGACAGGGGGTTTAACTATGGCTACACCTTC; V: TRBV5-8; J: TRBJ1-2; size: .; D: TRBD1
CDR3: CASSEEAGANSPLHF; DNA: TGTGCCAGCAGTGAAGAGGCAGGGGCCAATTCACCCCTCCACTTT; V: TRBV6-1; J: TRBJ1-6; size: .; D: .
CDR3: CASSPGGSGGLEETQYF; DNA: TGTGCCAGCAGCCCTGGGGGGAGCGGGGGCCTTGAGGAGACCCAGTACTTC; V: TRBV4-2; J: TRBJ2-5; size: .; D: TRBD2
CDR3: CASLERSTDTQYF; DNA: TGCGCCAGCCTAGAGAGAAGCACAGATACGCAGTATTTT; V: TRBV5-1; J: TRBJ2-3; size: .; D: .
CDR3: CASSYTQGSEQYF; DNA: TGTGCCAGCAGTTACACCCAGGGTAGCGAGCAGTACTTC; V: TRBV6-6; J: TRBJ2-7; size: .; D: .
CDR3: CASSETGKRSPLHF; DNA: TGTGCCAGCAGTGAAACAGGGAAGCGGTCACCCCTCCACTTT; V: TRBV6-1; J: TRBJ1-6; size: .; D: .
CDR3: CASTQGPRSDEQFF; DNA: TGCGCCAGCACCCAAGGGCCCCGTAGCGATGAGCAGTTCTTC; V: TRBV4-1; J: TRBJ2-1; size: .; D: .
CDR3: CASSGGRETQYF; DNA: TGTGCCAGCAGTGGGGGGCGGGAGACCCAGTACTTC; V: TRBV6-1; J: TRBJ2-5; size: .; D: .
CDR3: CSAGTGIYEQYF; DNA: TGCAGCGCGGGGACAGGGATTTACGAGCAGTACTTC; V: TRBV29-1; J: TRBJ2-7; size: once; D: TRBD1
CDR3: CASSLVRSSYNEQFF; DNA: TGTGCCAGCAGTTTAGTCCGGAGCTCCTACAATGAGCAGTTCTTC; V: TRBV27; J: TRBJ2-1; size: .; D: .
CDR3: CASSESRGPFHEQFF; DNA: TGCGCCAGCAGTGAGTCGCGGGGGCCTTTCCATGAGCAGTTCTTC; V: TRBV10-1; J: TRBJ2-1; size: .; D: .
CDR3: CASSYIRGEAFF; DNA: TGTGCCAGCAGCTATATTAGGGGAGAAGCTTTCTTT; V: TRBV5-4; J: TRBJ1-1; size: .; D: .
CDR3: CASSQSWHQETQYF; DNA: TGTGCCAGCAGTCAGTCGTGGCACCAAGAGACCCAGTACTTC; V: TRBV6-6; J: TRBJ2-5; size: .; D: .
CDR3: CASSLAPGQGDTEAFF; DNA: TGTGCCAGCAGCTTAGCGCCGGGACAGGGGGACACTGAAGCTTTCTTT; V: TRBV11-2; J: TRBJ1-1; size: .; D: TRBD1
CDR3: CASSLDPAGGGETQYF; DNA: TGTGCCAGCAGCTTAGATCCAGCGGGGGGTGGCGAGACCCAGTACTTC; V: TRBV7-3; J: TRBJ2-5; size: .; D: TRBD2
CDR3: CASSLEGRGSYEQYF; DNA: TGTGCCAGCAGCTTAGAGGGGAGAGGCTCCTACGAGCAGTACTTC; V: TRBV11-2; J: TRBJ2-7; size: few; D: .
CDR3: CASSVERLREFDTDTQYF; DNA: TGTGCCAGCAGCGTAGAACGCCTGCGAGAGTTCGACACAGATACGCAGTATTTT; V: TRBV9; J: TRBJ2-3; size: .; D: .
CDR3: CASSLLGQGISSYEQYF; DNA: TGTGCCAGCAGTTTATTAGGGCAGGGGATAAGCTCCTACGAGCAGTACTTC; V: TRBV27; J: TRBJ2-7; size: .; D: .
CDR3: CASSPPTRQGANQPQHF; DNA: TGTGCCAGTAGTCCCCCAACAAGACAGGGGGCGAATCAGCCCCAGCATTTT; V: TRBV19; J: TRBJ1-5; size: .; D: TRBD1
CDR3: CASSETGGWGEYQPQHF; DNA: TGTGCCAGCAGTGAAACAGGGGGCTGGGGAGAGTATCAGCCCCAGCATTTT; V: TRBV2; J: TRBJ1-5; size: .; D: TRBD1
CDR3: CASSLTGGLSGANVLTF; DNA: TGCGCCAGCAGCTTGACAGGGGGACTCTCTGGGGCCAACGTCCTGACTTTC; V: TRBV5-1; J: TRBJ2-6; size: .; D: TRBD1
CDR3: CASSSPPQGAQGYTF; DNA: TGTGCCAGCAGCTCCCCCCCACAGGGGGCGCAAGGCTACACCTTC; V: TRBV7-6; J: TRBJ1-2; size: .; D: TRBD1
CDR3: CAWDSKRYEQYF; DNA: TGTGCCTGGGACTCAAAGCGCTACGAGCAGTACTTC; V: TRBV30; J: TRBJ2-7; size: .; D: .
CDR3: CASSFGGDPNTEAFF; DNA: TGTGCCAGCAGCTTCGGGGGGGATCCGAACACTGAAGCTTTCTTT; V: TRBV7-9; J: TRBJ1-1; size: .; D: .
CDR3: CASSPRGEDGYTF; DNA: TGTGCCAGCTCACCAAGGGGTGAGGATGGCTACACCTTC; V: TRBV18; J: TRBJ1-2; size: .; D: .
CDR3: CASSTSGGTDTQYF; DNA: TGCGCCAGCAGCACTAGCGGGGGCACAGATACGCAGTATTTT; V: TRBV10-1; J: TRBJ2-3; size: .; D: TRBD2
CDR3: CASSDSTPRGSTGELFF; DNA: TGTGCCAGCAGTGACTCGACCCCCAGGGGGAGTACCGGGGAGCTGTTTTTT; V: TRBV6-4; J: TRBJ2-2; size: .; D: TRBD1
CDR3: CASHSGTGSSTQYF; DNA: TGTGCCAGTCACTCCGGGACAGGGTCGAGTACGCAGTATTTT; V: TRBV2; J: TRBJ2-3; size: .; D: TRBD1
CDR3: CAIKPGTGQTGELFF; DNA: TGTGCCATCAAACCCGGGACAGGGCAGACCGGGGAGCTGTTTTTT; V: TRBV10-3; J: TRBJ2-2; size: few; D: TRBD1